This T cell receptor beta chain was captured in a study of long-term antiretroviral therapy in people with HIV. Study-wide results and caveats: Spans of CDR3 length were tighter for HIV repertoires than for controls. It was not possible to obtain data on ART adherence, viral resistance or therapy changes. Post-ART samples showed increased diversity that remained below transplant donor control levels.

Per germline, CDR1 SGHTA and CDR2 FQGTGA. There are 13 residues in the CDR3. V was clipped by 5 bases and J by 13 bases, with 20 bases between them. Assay version v3.0 of immunoSEQ was used, and it was run at survey level. This table comes from immunoSEQ multiplex PCR, and its TCRdb copy is limited to in-frame clones, with some not included. The table has 20,000 or so clones, 80% to 85% seen once. This clone has only a few counts. The target antigen is unknown. The source was unsorted PBMCs, collected at the start of antiretroviral therapy, before treatment. The V gene is TRBV7-3, the J gene TRBJ1-2; D perhaps matches TRBD1 (5 bases). The receptor's source is a woman under 30 with HIV. The CDR3: CASSPRQNMMSTF. CDR3 nucleotides: TGTGCCAGCAGCCCCCGACAGAATATGATGAGCACCTTC.